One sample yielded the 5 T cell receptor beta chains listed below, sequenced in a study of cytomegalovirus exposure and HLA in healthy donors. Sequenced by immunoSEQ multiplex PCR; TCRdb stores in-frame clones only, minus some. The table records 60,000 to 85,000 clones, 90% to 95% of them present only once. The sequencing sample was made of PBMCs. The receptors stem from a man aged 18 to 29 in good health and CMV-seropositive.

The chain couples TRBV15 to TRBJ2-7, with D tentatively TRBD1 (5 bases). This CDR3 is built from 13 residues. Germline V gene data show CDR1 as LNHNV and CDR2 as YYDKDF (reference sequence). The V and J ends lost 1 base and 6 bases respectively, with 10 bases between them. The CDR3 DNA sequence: TGTGCCACCAGCAGAGGGCCAGGGTCCGAGCAGTACTTC. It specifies CATSRGPGSEQYF.

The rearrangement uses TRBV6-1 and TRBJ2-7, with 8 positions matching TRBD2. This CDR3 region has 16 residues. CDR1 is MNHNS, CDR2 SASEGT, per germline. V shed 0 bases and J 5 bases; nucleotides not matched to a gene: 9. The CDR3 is CASSEAAGTRGDEQYF. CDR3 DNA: TGTGCCAGCAGTGAAGCTGCTGGGACTAGAGGGGACGAGCAGTACTTC.

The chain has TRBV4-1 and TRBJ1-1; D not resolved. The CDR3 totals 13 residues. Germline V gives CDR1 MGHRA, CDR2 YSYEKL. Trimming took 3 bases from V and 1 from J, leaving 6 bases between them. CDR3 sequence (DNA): TGCGCCAGCAGCCAGAGTGGGAACACTGAAGCTTTCTTT. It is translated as CASSQSGNTEAFF.

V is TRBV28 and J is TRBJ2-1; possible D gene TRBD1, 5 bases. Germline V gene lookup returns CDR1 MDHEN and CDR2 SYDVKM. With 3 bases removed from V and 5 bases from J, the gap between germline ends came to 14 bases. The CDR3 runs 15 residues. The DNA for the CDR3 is TGTGCCAGCAGTTTCCAAGGGGAACGGGACAATGAGCAGTTCTTC. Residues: CASSFQGERDNEQFF.

The CDR3 DNA reads TGTGCCTGGAGTCTCCGAAGACACACTAGCACAGATACGCAGTATTTT. Encoded protein: CAWSLRRHTSTDTQYF. J is TRBJ2-3 and V is TRBV30, with D unclear. CDR1 GTSNPN and CDR2 SVGIG come from the germline V gene (reference sequence). CDR3 length: 16 amino acids. V was cut by 2 bases and J by 0 bases, with 15 bases left in between.